The 9 T cell receptor beta chains below were found in one sample sequenced in a study of kidney transplant recipient with SARS-CoV-2 infection. From the reads, TCRdb called clonotypes with MiXCR, one entry per CDR3 protein. The sample contains fewer than 250,000 distinct CDR3 sequences, around 28% of which appear only once. The source material was a blood sample, sampled at baseline and on day 111 from a kidney transplant recipient. These receptors were taken from a male patient in his 30s who had COVID-19 and was a kidney transplant recipient. These T cells may partly come from the graft donor.

Many counts were recorded for this clonotype. The chain combines TRBV5-1 with TRBJ1-2; D gene uncertain. CDR1 is SGHRS and CDR2 is YFSETQ in the germline V gene. V dropped 7 bases and J dropped 4 bases, with 23 bases sitting between them. The CDR3 runs to 16 residues. The CDR3 region is CASAVKSVRKTYGYTF. CDR3 coding DNA: TGCGCCAGCGCCGTAAAATCGGTTCGAAAGACCTATGGCTACACCTTC.

The chain uses TRBV28 and TRBJ2-4, with TRBD2 matching over 7 bases. V trimming: 6 bases; J trimming: 1 base; junction bases outside the gene matches: 6. The CDR3 sequence is 15 residues long. In germline, CDR1 is MDHEN, CDR2 SYDVKM. In nucleotides, the CDR3 is TGTGCCAGCAGCCATAGGGAGGGGGCCAAAAACATTCAGTACTTC. It codes for CASSHREGAKNIQYF.

About this clonotype: Because it lacks the conserved phenylalanine or tryptophan at the end, this CDR3 is likely a read error. It is unclear where the CDR3 begins or ends on the DNA, so no DNA is shown, and the CDR3 is as TCRdb lists it. The rearrangement joins TRBV7-9 to TRBJ1-2; TRBD1 is the table's D call, not checked against the DNA. Germline V lookup: CDR1 SEHNR, CDR2 FQNEAQ (reference sequence). The length of the CDR3 is 15 amino acids, counting both ends. The chain's CDR3 is CASSLMGAPNYGHTS.

This clonotype was found many times. The V and J genes are TRBV5-1 and TRBJ1-5; no clear D. The germline V and J ends were trimmed by 0 bases and 5 bases, with 9 bases remaining between them. The CDR3 is 14 residues long. CDR1 and CDR2 from the germline V gene are SGHRS and YFSETQ. CDR3 residues: CASSLGRTDQPQHF. CDR3 nucleotides: TGCGCCAGCAGCTTGGGGAGAACCGATCAGCCCCAGCATTTT.

This clonotype was seen ten or more times. This chain links TRBV11-3 with TRBJ2-1; D is unclear. The CDR3 is 15 amino acids. V lost 0 bases and J lost 0, with 6 bases in between. The germline gives CDR1 SGHNT, CDR2 YENEEA. DNA for the CDR3: TGTGCCAGCAGCTTAGACTTAAGCTCCTACAATGAGCAGTTCTTC. It is translated as CASSLDLSSYNEQFF.

In regard to this clonotype: A much bigger clone sits one base away, suggesting this may be a read error. Here the CDR3 omits its conserved ending phenylalanine or tryptophan, so a read error is the likely source. The J gene is TRBJ1-2, the V gene TRBV6-9, with unresolved D. Trimming removed 5 bases at V and 4 bases at J, with 23 bases between. Germline V CDR1 and CDR2: MNHGY, SVAAGI. The CDR3 sequence is 17 residues long. In DNA form, the CDR3 reads TGTGCCAGCAGTATTAGGAGGCCTTACGGAAAGACCTATGGCTACACCTCC. Translated, it gives CASSIRRPYGKTYGYTS.

This clonotype has a count of ten or more. This chain links TRBV11-2 with TRBJ1-2, with no clear D. CDR1 and CDR2 from the germline V gene are SGHAT and FQNNGV. V was trimmed by 5 bases and J by 4 bases, leaving 23 bases between them. The CDR3 totals 17 residues. This CDR3 reads CASSRTETSRKTYGYTF. CDR3 bases: TGTGCCAGCAGCCGGACCGAAACAAGCAGAAAGACCTATGGCTACACCTTC.

A remark on this clonotype: A far larger clone is off by one base, so a read error is likely. J is TRBJ1-1 and V is TRBV12-3 or TRBV12-4, with TRBD2 matching 7 bases. The J call could be wrong; TRBJ2-1 is a better fit for the DNA end. The CDR3 is 16 residues long. CDR3 bases: TGTGCCAGCAGTGATAAAAGCGGGACGAATCAAAATGAGCAGTTCTTC. Translated, it gives CASSDKSGTNQNEQFF.

Points on this clonotype: An end of the junction differs from the germline gene, which may be a read error. V is TRBV28 and J is TRBJ1-6, with 7 bases lining up with TRBD1. From germline, CDR1 is MDHEN and CDR2 SYDVKM. The CDR3 has 12 residues. Here the CDR3 reads CAGGPSQGRAGF. The CDR3 coding sequence is TGTGCCGGCGGACCTTCACAGGGGAGGGCTGGCTTT.